This record covers a single T cell receptor (beta chain). Its antigen is undetermined. Clones were sequenced by immunoSEQ multiplex PCR, and TCRdb holds only the in-frame ones, with some missing. Of around 500,000 clones listed, 81% are singletons. This entry comes from a study of shared clonotypes between healthy human individuals. The study, taken as a whole, reports: Specimens sampled were limited to blood, with tissue repertoires likely differing. Represented diversity, genetic and exposure-history alike, was limited by few donors. Deeper or shallower sequencing was expected to change how clonotypes are shared among donors.

All donors were Caucasian adults living in Nashville, Tennessee. CDR3 length: 17 residues. The ends lost 3 bases at V and 1 base at J; junction bases unmatched: 4. Germline CDR1 is SGHRS and CDR2 is YFSETQ. The chain couples TRBV5-1 to TRBJ2-5; TRBD2 agrees at 15 bases. Sequencing was performed on PBMCs. The TCR was taken from a middle-aged woman in good health. Some clones in this sample may be carry-over from other donors' samples. CDR3 in amino acids: CASSWGLAGGTQETQYF. In nucleotides, the CDR3 is TGCGCCAGCAGCTGGGGACTAGCGGGAGGAACCCAAGAGACCCAGTACTTC.